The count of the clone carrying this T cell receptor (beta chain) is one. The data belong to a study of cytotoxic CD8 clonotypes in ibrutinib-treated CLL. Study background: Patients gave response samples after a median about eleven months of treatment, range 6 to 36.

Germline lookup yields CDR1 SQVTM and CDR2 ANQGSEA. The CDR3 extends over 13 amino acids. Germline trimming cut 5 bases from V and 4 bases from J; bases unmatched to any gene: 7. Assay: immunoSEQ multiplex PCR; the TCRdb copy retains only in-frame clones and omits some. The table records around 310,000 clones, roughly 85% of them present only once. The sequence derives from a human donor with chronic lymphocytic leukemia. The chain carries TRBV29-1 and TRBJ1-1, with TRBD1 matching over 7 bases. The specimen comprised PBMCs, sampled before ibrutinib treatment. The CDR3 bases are TGCAGCGTTAAACAGGGGATGGGCACTGAAGCTTTCTTT. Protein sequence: CSVKQGMGTEAFF.